This entry lists 11 T cell receptor beta chains sequenced from one sample in a study of blood T cell repertoires in COVID-19. Sequenced by immunoSEQ multiplex PCR; TCRdb stores in-frame clones only, minus some. The sample shows 250,000 to 300,000 clones, about 90% of them seen only once. Sequenced material: PBMCs or T cells enriched from blood (not recorded which). The receptors here all came from a human donor in a cohort exposed to, infected with or recovered from COVID-19 (not recorded which). The donor label of this sample is uncertain.

The chain couples TRBV19 to TRBJ1-1, with 7 positions matching TRBD1. CDR3 length: 14 amino acids. The V gene's germline CDR1 is LNHDA and CDR2 SQIVND (reference sequence). V lost 3 bases, J lost 5 bases, and 6 bases stayed unmatched. As DNA, the CDR3 is TGTGCCAGTAGTATGTGGGGACAGCTAACTGAAGCTTTCTTT. Translating gives CASSMWGQLTEAFF.

This clone was observed a single time. The V call is TRBV5-5, the J call TRBJ1-4; no reliable D call. Germline V gene sequence: CDR1 SGHKS, CDR2 YYEKEE (reference sequence). The length of the CDR3 is 14 residues. V lost 0 bases and J lost 5, with 8 bases in between. The CDR3 loop reads CASSLDSRNEKLFF. In nucleotides, the CDR3 is TGTGCCAGCAGCTTGGACAGCAGAAATGAAAAACTGTTTTTT.

The V and J genes are TRBV19 and TRBJ1-5; D remains unclear. Germline V lookup: CDR1 LNHDA, CDR2 SQIVND (reference sequence). With 5 bases removed from V and 4 bases from J, the gap between germline ends came to 15 bases. This CDR3 is 15 amino acids long. CDR3 nucleotide sequence: TGTGCCAGTAGTTTCGATTGGGCCTCTAATCAGCCCCAGCATTTT. Protein product: CASSFDWASNQPQHF.

V gene TRBV3-1 (or the pseudogene TRBV3-2) combines with J gene TRBJ2-5, with D possibly TRBD2 on 6 matching bases. Germline V gene lookup returns CDR1 LGHDT and CDR2 YNNKEL (reference sequence). The CDR3 loop spans 14 amino acids. Trimming cost V 2 bases and J 5 bases, with 12 bases left between them. The CDR3 loop is CASSQHLRGETQYF. The CDR3 bases are TGTGCCAGCAGCCAACACCTCCGGGGGGAGACCCAGTACTTC.

This chain links TRBV11-2 with TRBJ2-1; 14 bases are a match to TRBD2. CDR1 and CDR2 from the germline V gene are SGHAT and FQNNGV. The ends lost 5 bases at V and 8 bases at J; junction bases unmatched: 8. The CDR3 runs 16 residues. CDR3 DNA: TGTGCCAGCAGCCCCTGGACTAGCGGGGGGCGTTATGAGCAGTTCTTC. This encodes CASSPWTSGGRYEQFF.

This chain links TRBV7-2 with TRBJ2-3, with 9 nucleotides matching TRBD2. Germline CDR1 and CDR2: SGHTA and FQGNSA. V gave up 0 bases and J gave up 6 bases; unmatched junction bases: 7. The length of the CDR3 is 16 residues. CDR3 amino acids: CASSLAGGGALDTQYF. Here the CDR3 DNA reads TGTGCCAGCAGCTTAGCGGGCGGGGGGGCCCTGGATACGCAGTATTTT. The full variable domain, completed using reference TRBV7-2 and TRBJ2-3, is GAGVSQSPSNKVTEKGKDVELRCDPISGHTALYWYRQSLGQGLEFLIYFQGNSAPDKSGLPSDRFSAERTGGSVSTLTIQRTQQEDSAVYLCASSLAGGGALDTQYFGPGTRLTVL.

The V gene is TRBV2, the J gene TRBJ2-5, with 8 bases identical to TRBD2. J lost 5 bases, V lost 7 bases, and 12 bases had no gene match. Germline V gene lookup returns CDR1 SNHLY and CDR2 FYNNEI. CDR3 length: 15 amino acids. The CDR3 bases are TGTGCCAGCAAATCCACCGGGGGGGCCGGGGAGACCCAGTACTTC. It translates to CASKSTGGAGETQYF.

This clone was recorded only once. The chain is built from TRBV5-4 and TRBJ2-1; 12 bases are shared with TRBD1. Germline CDR1 SGHNT, CDR2 YYREEE (reference sequence). This CDR3 spans 16 amino acids. With 3 bases clipped from V and 3 bases from J, the junction kept 4 bases outside the gene matches. Here the CDR3 DNA reads TGTGCCAGCAGCTCCCGGGACAGGGGGCGCTACAATGAGCAGTTCTTC. Translation gives CASSSRDRGRYNEQFF.

V gene TRBV2 combines with J gene TRBJ2-5, with 8 bases matching TRBD2. This CDR3 is built from 16 residues. Looked up from germline, CDR1 is SNHLY and CDR2 is FYNNEI. V dropped 7 bases and J dropped 2; count of bases not matched to a gene: 12. CDR3 in DNA: TGTGCCAGCATGTTCCCAAGCGGGGGCCCACAAGAGACCCAGTACTTC. It is translated as CASMFPSGGPQETQYF.

The chain links TRBV30 to TRBJ2-1, with D perhaps matching TRBD1 (5 bases). The V gene's germline CDR1 is GTSNPN and CDR2 SVGIG (reference sequence). This CDR3 is built from 13 residues. V was pared by 1 base and J by 12 bases, with 16 bases between. The CDR3 spells CAWSGGRDFGQFF. CDR3 DNA sequence: TGTGCCTGGAGTGGGGGCCGAGACTTCGGGCAGTTCTTC. Full variable domain (remainder filled in from reference TRBV30 and TRBJ2-1): SQTIHQWPATLVQPVGSPLSLECTVEGTSNPNLYWYRQAAGRGLQLLFYSVGIGQISSEVPQNLSASRPQDRQFILSSKKLLLSDSGFYLCAWSGGRDFGQFFGPGTRLTVL.

This chain connects TRBV7-3 to TRBJ2-3; 10 nucleotides match TRBD2. This CDR3 contains 15 residues. The V and J ends lost 5 bases and 0 bases, in that order; junction bases with no gene match: 2. The V gene's germline CDR1 is SGHTA and CDR2 FQGTGA. CDR3 bases: TGTGCCAGCAGCCAAGCGGGGGGGAGCACAGATACGCAGTATTTT. Residues: CASSQAGGSTDTQYF.